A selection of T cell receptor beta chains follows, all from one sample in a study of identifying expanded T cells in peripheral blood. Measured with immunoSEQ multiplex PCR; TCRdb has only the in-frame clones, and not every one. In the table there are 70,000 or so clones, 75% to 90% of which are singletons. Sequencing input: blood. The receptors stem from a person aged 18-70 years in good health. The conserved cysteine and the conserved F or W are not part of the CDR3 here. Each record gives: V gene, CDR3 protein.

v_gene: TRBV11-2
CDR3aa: ASSFRGQLNTGELF

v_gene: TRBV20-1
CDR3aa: SARLGETQY

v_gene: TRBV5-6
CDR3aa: ASSLVRPGYEQY

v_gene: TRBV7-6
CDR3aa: ASSPGTSGDTQY

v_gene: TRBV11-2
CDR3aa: ASSLKGGVAGELF

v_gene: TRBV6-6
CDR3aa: ASTSGKRGNTEAF

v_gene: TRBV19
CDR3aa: ASSIRPSPDRDYGYT

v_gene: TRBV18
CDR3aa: ASSPGRRPSTDTQY

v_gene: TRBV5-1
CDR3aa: ASSLRRGAMNTEAF

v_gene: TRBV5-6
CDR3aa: ASSLAGGPNEQF

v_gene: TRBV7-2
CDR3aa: ASSYRFNQPQH

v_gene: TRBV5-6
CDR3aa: ASSAGTNWEETQY

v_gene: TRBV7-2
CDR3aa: ASSLTGHGYGYT

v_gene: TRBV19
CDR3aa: ASSPLLDSDNEQF

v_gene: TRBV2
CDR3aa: ASSPRGGEKLF

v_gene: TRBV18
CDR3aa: ASSPTSGLYNEQF

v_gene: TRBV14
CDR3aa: ASSQSAGTSYEQY

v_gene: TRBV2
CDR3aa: ASSPPIYNEQF

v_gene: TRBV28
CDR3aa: ASSRGFMGGELF

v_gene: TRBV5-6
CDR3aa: ASSLGASPYEQY

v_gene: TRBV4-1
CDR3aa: ASSQTDRGGQPQH

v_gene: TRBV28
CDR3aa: ASTTPGGEF

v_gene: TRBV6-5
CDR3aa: ASSPRGEPQH

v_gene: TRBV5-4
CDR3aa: ASSPTNQGAHRETQY

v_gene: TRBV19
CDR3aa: ASSTPRQGGTEAF

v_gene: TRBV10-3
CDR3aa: AISESAGQVNEKLF

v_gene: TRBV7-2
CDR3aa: ASSLTSGYNEQF

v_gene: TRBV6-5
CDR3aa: ASSYGQHYEQY

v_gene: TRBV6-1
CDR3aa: ASGGQGLGEQF